One sample yielded the 22 T cell receptor beta chains listed below, sequenced in a study of T cell changes during pregnancy in multiple sclerosis. Here immunoSEQ multiplex PCR was the method, and the copy in TCRdb shows in-frame clones only, minus some. Of some 21,000 clones detected, about 88% appear once; the ten largest clones hold 7.5%. The sequencing here drew on CD8+ T cells from peripheral blood mononuclear cells, taken in the second trimester of pregnancy. The receptor set was obtained from a female donor in good health, enrolled as a control in a pregnancy study.

The V and J genes are TRBV6-5 and TRBJ2-1; D remains ambiguous. V shed 0 bases and J shed 6 bases, with 12 bases lying between them. There are 15 residues in the CDR3. Germline V gene lookup returns CDR1 MNHEY and CDR2 SVGAGI. The CDR3 DNA sequence: TGTGCCAGCAGTTACTCGGGTGAAAGCGTCAATGAGCAGTTCTTC. As protein: CASSYSGESVNEQFF.

This sequence joins TRBV28 and TRBJ2-7, with TRBD1 matching 9 bases. V lost 5 bases to trimming and J lost 2 bases; unmatched junction nucleotides: 7. The CDR3 has 15 residues. The germline V gene encodes CDR1 MDHEN and CDR2 SYDVKM. The CDR3 loop reads CASSTRTGDPYEQYF. The DNA of the CDR3 is TGTGCCAGCAGTACACGGACAGGGGACCCCTACGAGCAGTACTTC.

This rearrangement joins TRBV27 to TRBJ2-5; 7 bases are shared with TRBD1. Per the germline V gene, CDR1 is MNHEY and CDR2 is SMNVEV (reference sequence). The CDR3 is 16 amino acids. J was trimmed by 5 bases and V by 0 bases; bases with no gene match: 9. The CDR3 DNA follows: TGTGCCAGCAGTTTATCGCGCCAGGGGGTAGGTGAGACCCAGTACTTC. Protein sequence: CASSLSRQGVGETQYF.

This chain links TRBV12-5 with TRBJ2-7; 10 positions match TRBD2. The CDR3 length is 13 residues. The trim removed 7 bases at V and 4 bases at J, leaving 4 bases unmatched. The germline gives CDR1 LGHNT, CDR2 FRNRAP. The CDR3 reads CASVGTSDYEQYF. CDR3 in DNA: TGTGCTAGTGTGGGGACTAGCGATTACGAGCAGTACTTC.

V usage is TRBV7-9 and J usage is TRBJ1-2, with no clear D. The CDR3 length is 14 residues. Trimming removed 4 bases at V and 10 bases at J, with 19 bases between. From germline, CDR1 is SEHNR and CDR2 FQNEAQ (reference sequence). The DNA for the CDR3 is TGTGCCAGCAGCTCACCTAGAGACCGAGCCGCCTACACCTTC. Translating gives CASSSPRDRAAYTF.

CDR3 DNA: TGTGCCAGCAGCTTATATATAGCGGGGAGCACAGATACGCAGTATTTT. This sequence encodes CASSLYIAGSTDTQYF. The chain is built from TRBV11-2 and TRBJ2-3, with 8 positions matching TRBD2. V lost 2 bases, J lost 0 bases, and 4 bases stayed unmatched. CDR3 length: 16 amino acids. Germline values: CDR1 SGHAT, CDR2 FQNNGV.

The chain uses TRBV29-1 and TRBJ2-7; 8 bases agree with TRBD2. After removal of 8 bases from V and 0 bases from J, the junction contained 18 bases not matched to a gene. The CDR3 contains 17 residues. Germline V gene sequence: CDR1 SQVTM, CDR2 ANQGSEA. The CDR3 is CSCDGRAGVGGSYEQYF. In nucleotides, the CDR3 is TGCAGCTGCGACGGGCGAGCGGGAGTCGGGGGCTCCTACGAGCAGTACTTC.

The V gene is TRBV27, the J gene TRBJ1-2; D might be TRBD1 (6 bases). This CDR3 comprises 14 residues. V lost 2 bases and J 4 bases, leaving 11 bases between the germline ends. Germline-derived CDR1 and CDR2 are MNHEY and SMNVEV (reference sequence). In DNA form, the CDR3 reads TGTGCCAGCAGTTTAGTCGGGACAAGCTATGGCTACACCTTC. Encoded protein: CASSLVGTSYGYTF.

The rearrangement uses TRBV19 and TRBJ2-2; the D gene is possibly TRBD1 (6 bases). Germline CDR1 and CDR2: LNHDA and SQIVND (reference sequence). The length of the CDR3 is 15 residues. V was clipped by 8 bases and J by 3 bases, with 16 bases between them. CDR3 residues: CASVSPTGHTGELFF. DNA of the CDR3: TGTGCCAGTGTTAGCCCAACAGGGCACACCGGGGAGCTGTTTTTT.

The rearrangement links TRBV11-2 to TRBJ2-3, with 7 positions matching TRBD2. CDR3 length: 16 amino acids. J lost 5 bases, V lost 1 base, and 9 bases had no gene match. Germline CDR1 and CDR2: SGHAT and FQNNGV. DNA for the CDR3: TGTGCCAGCAGCTTAGGGGGCGGGGGTTTGAGAGATACGCAGTATTTT. As protein: CASSLGGGGLRDTQYF.

This clone was detected once. This chain links TRBV2 with TRBJ2-7; 7 bases map to TRBD1. Germline CDR1 reads SNHLY; CDR2 reads FYNNEI. The CDR3 totals 14 residues. Germline trimming cut 8 bases from V and 0 bases from J; bases unmatched to any gene: 7. CDR3 sequence (DNA): TGTGCCAGCGACGATAGGGACAGCTCCTACGAGCAGTACTTC. Protein sequence: CASDDRDSSYEQYF.

The CDR3 region is CASSQRQGGKTEAFF. As DNA, the CDR3 is TGTGCCAGCAGCCAAAGACAGGGCGGTAAAACTGAAGCTTTCTTT. V and J are TRBV7-9 and TRBJ1-1; 7 bases agree with TRBD1. The CDR3 has 15 residues. V lost 5 bases, J lost 5 bases, and 11 bases stayed unmatched. Germline CDR1 reads SEHNR; CDR2 reads FQNEAQ (reference sequence).

The CDR3 DNA is TGTGCCAGCAGCACGACAGGGTCCGGGGAGCTGTTTTTT. Translation gives CASSTTGSGELFF. The V and J genes are TRBV5-4 and TRBJ2-2; 7 bases align to TRBD1. This CDR3 has 13 residues. Germline V gene sequence: CDR1 SGHNT, CDR2 YYREEE (reference sequence). V was clipped by 4 bases and J by 6 bases; unmatched bases: 3.

The chain is built from TRBV6-1 and TRBJ2-7, with D possibly being TRBD2 (6 bases). The CDR3 runs to 14 residues. The germline gives CDR1 MNHNS, CDR2 SASEGT. V shed 2 bases and J shed 9 bases, with 17 bases lying between them. The CDR3 spells CASSELGGVLVQYF. The CDR3 nucleotides read TGTGCCAGCAGTGAACTTGGCGGGGTCCTGGTGCAGTACTTC.

The rearrangement joins TRBV7-2 to TRBJ2-5, with D possibly being TRBD1 (6 bases). The length of the CDR3 is 13 residues. Trimming removed 6 bases from V and 4 bases from J, with 12 bases in between. Germline V lookup: CDR1 SGHTA, CDR2 FQGNSA. CDR3 coding DNA: TGTGCCAGCAGGAAAGGGGGTTCAGAGACCCAGTACTTC. Its translation: CASRKGGSETQYF.

This sequence joins TRBV7-8 and TRBJ2-3; weak D call: TRBD2 (6 bases). Trimming pared 5 bases from V and 3 bases from J, leaving 15 bases between. This CDR3 contains 15 residues. In germline, CDR1 is SGHVS, CDR2 FQNEAQ. CDR3 DNA: TGTGCCAGCAGCCCCGGCGGGGATGGAACAGATACGCAGTATTTT. It translates to CASSPGGDGTDTQYF.

V usage is TRBV28 and J usage is TRBJ1-2; D perhaps matches TRBD1 (5 bases). Germline V gene lookup returns CDR1 MDHEN and CDR2 SYDVKM. This CDR3 is built from 14 residues. The V gene lost 3 bases and the J gene lost 5 bases, with 13 bases spanning the gap. The CDR3 sequence: CASSFFPQGYGYTF. The CDR3 region has the DNA TGTGCCAGCAGTTTTTTTCCCCAGGGTTATGGCTACACCTTC.

The chain couples TRBV7-9 to TRBJ2-1, with TRBD2 matching over 7 bases. The CDR3 spans 11 residues. V shed 4 bases, J shed 9 bases, and the junction held 0 bases outside the gene matches. Germline CDR1 is SEHNR and CDR2 is FQNEAQ (reference sequence). As DNA, the CDR3 is TGTGCCAGCAGCTCGGGAGGTGAGCAGTTCTTC. Translated: CASSSGGEQFF.

The V and J genes are TRBV19 and TRBJ2-1; D may be TRBD2 (6 bases). CDR3 length equals 13 residues. Per the germline V gene, CDR1 is LNHDA and CDR2 is SQIVND (reference sequence). V dropped 7 bases and J dropped 6 bases, with 13 bases sitting between them. CDR3 coding DNA: TGTGCCAGTAAGAGGGGAGGCGGCAATGAGCAGTTCTTC. Amino acid sequence: CASKRGGGNEQFF.

The chain links TRBV4-2 to TRBJ2-7, with a possible D match to TRBD1 (6 bases). This CDR3 is 15 amino acids long. Per the germline V gene, CDR1 is LGHNA and CDR2 is YNFKEQ. Deletions cut 3 bases from V and 0 bases from J, with 12 bases between. The CDR3 coding sequence is TGTGCCAGCAGCCAGGGGCAGGGGAGCTCCTACGAGCAGTACTTC. Its protein product is CASSQGQGSSYEQYF.

The V and J genes are TRBV6-1 and TRBJ1-3, with D possibly being TRBD1 (6 bases). The V and J ends lost 1 base and 3 bases respectively, with 10 bases between them. The germline CDR1 and CDR2 sequences are MNHNS and SASEGT. There are 15 residues in the CDR3. In DNA, the CDR3 is TGTGCCAGCAGTGAAGAACAGGGCGGTGGAAACACCATATATTTT. It yields the protein CASSEEQGGGNTIYF.

V gene TRBV30 combines with J gene TRBJ1-4; 8 bases line up with TRBD1. The CDR3 has 14 residues. In germline, CDR1 is GTSNPN, CDR2 SVGIG (reference sequence). V lost 4 bases to trimming and J lost 2 bases; unmatched junction nucleotides: 3. CDR3 amino acids: CAWTGGLTNEKLFF. CDR3 DNA: TGTGCCTGGACAGGGGGCTTGACTAATGAAAAACTGTTTTTT.